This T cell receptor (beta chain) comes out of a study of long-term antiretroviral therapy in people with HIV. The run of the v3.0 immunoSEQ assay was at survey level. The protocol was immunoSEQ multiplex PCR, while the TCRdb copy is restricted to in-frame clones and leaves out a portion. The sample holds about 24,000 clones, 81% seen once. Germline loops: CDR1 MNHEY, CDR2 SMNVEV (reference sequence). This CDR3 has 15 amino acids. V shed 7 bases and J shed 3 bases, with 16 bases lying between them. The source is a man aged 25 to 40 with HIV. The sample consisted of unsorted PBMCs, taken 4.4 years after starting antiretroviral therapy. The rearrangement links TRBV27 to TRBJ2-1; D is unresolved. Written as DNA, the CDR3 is TGTGCCAGCACGCCCCTAACGGGTTACTACAATGAGCAGTTCTTC. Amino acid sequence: CASTPLTGYYNEQFF.